The entry that follows covers one TCR beta chain sequence. This entry belongs to a study of blood T cell repertoires in COVID-19. Authors' data handling: Reference gene primer amplification in the assay estimated nucleated cell counts. Produced via immunoSEQ multiplex PCR; TCRdb's table is partial and in-frame only. The D gene and trimming were derived from the DNA, and the V and J assignments and clone size from that table. The table lists approximately 150,000 clones, more than 75% of them singletons, with roughly a sixth in the top ten. The TCR originated in a man in his 60s with active or convalescent COVID-19. Sequenced input: peripheral blood.

CDR3 coding DNA: TGCGCCAGCAGCTTGGTGGACAGGGTAGAGACCCAGTACTTC. Translation gives CASSLVDRVETQYF. J is TRBJ2-5 and V is TRBV5-1; TRBD1 aligns across 8 bases. Germline V gene data show CDR1 as SGHRS and CDR2 as YFSETQ. V trimming: 0 bases; J trimming: 4 bases; junction bases outside the gene matches: 2. This CDR3 comprises 14 residues.